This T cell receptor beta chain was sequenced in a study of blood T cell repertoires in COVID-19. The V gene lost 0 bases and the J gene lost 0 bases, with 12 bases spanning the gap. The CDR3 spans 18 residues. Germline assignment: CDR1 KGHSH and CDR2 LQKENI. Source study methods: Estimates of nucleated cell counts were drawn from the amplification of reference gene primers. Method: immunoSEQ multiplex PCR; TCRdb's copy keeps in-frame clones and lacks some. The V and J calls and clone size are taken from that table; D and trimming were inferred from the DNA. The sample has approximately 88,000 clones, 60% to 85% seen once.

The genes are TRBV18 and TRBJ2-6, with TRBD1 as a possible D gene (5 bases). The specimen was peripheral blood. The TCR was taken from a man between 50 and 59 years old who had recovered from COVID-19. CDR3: CASSPPLGHFSGANVLTF. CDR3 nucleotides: TGTGCCAGCTCACCACCGCTTGGACATTTCTCTGGGGCCAACGTCCTGACTTTC.